The 10 T cell receptor beta chains presented below share a single source sample, sequenced in a study of radiation and T cells in renal cell carcinoma. Repertoires were generated with immunoSEQ multiplex PCR, while TCRdb's copy carries only in-frame clones and drops some. The data show roughly 100,000 clones, with about 86% seen just once and approximately 8% held by the top ten. Stated time point: baseline pretreatment blood. Regarding treatment: 15 Gy SBRT to primary tumor, nephrectomy 4 weeks later. Sequencing used blood, obtained from a patient whose treatment included radiotherapy and nephrectomy. The receptors stem from a man aged 50-59 years with renal cell carcinoma.

This rearrangement joins TRBV7-2 to TRBJ2-3; 9 bases fit TRBD2. J gave up 4 bases and V 5 bases, and 13 bases lay outside the gene matches. Germline CDR1 is SGHTA and CDR2 is FQGNSA. The CDR3 extends over 17 amino acids. This CDR3 is CASSAPVPGLAADTQYF. For the CDR3, the DNA is TGTGCCAGCAGCGCGCCCGTTCCGGGACTAGCTGCAGATACGCAGTATTTT. Drawing the rest from reference TRBV7-2 and TRBJ2-3, the complete variable domain is GAGVSQSPSNKVTEKGKDVELRCDPISGHTALYWYRQSLGQGLEFLIYFQGNSAPDKSGLPSDRFSAERTGGSVSTLTIQRTQQEDSAVYLCASSAPVPGLAADTQYFGPGTRLTVL.

This chain links TRBV5-1 with TRBJ1-1; 10 bases fit TRBD1. Trimming at V came to 3 bases and at J to 1 base, leaving 0 bases not matched to a gene. This CDR3 contains 14 residues. Germline lookup yields CDR1 SGHRS and CDR2 YFSETQ. The CDR3 DNA reads TGCGCCAGCAGCTGGACAGGGGGGAACACTGAAGCTTTCTTT. It codes for CASSWTGGNTEAFF.

The chain joins TRBV6-5 to TRBJ2-5, with TRBD1 matching 10 bases. Losses at the gene ends were 5 bases for V and 3 bases for J; bases not matched to a gene: 6. The CDR3 contains 15 residues. Germline loops: CDR1 MNHEY, CDR2 SVGAGI. This chain's CDR3 is CASSATGGGEETQYF. The DNA for the CDR3 is TGTGCCAGCAGTGCGACAGGGGGCGGCGAAGAGACCCAGTACTTC.

This clone has a handful of counts. The chain uses TRBV4-2 and TRBJ2-3; 9 bases match TRBD2. CDR1 is LGHNA, CDR2 YNFKEQ, per germline. This CDR3 region has 15 residues. The V segment lost 2 bases and the J segment 4 bases; nucleotides outside the gene matches: 4. CDR3 sequence: CASSQKAGGPDTQYF. In DNA, the CDR3 is TGTGCCAGCAGCCAAAAAGCGGGAGGACCAGATACGCAGTATTTT.

This chain joins TRBV11-2 and TRBJ2-2; 7 nucleotides align to TRBD2. The CDR3 has 16 amino acids. Germline loops: CDR1 SGHAT, CDR2 FQNNGV. V dropped 2 bases and J dropped 1; count of bases not matched to a gene: 4. The CDR3: CASSLTPSGNTGELFF. The DNA for the CDR3 is TGTGCCAGCAGCTTAACCCCTAGCGGGAACACCGGGGAGCTGTTTTTT.

The rearrangement joins TRBV9 to TRBJ2-2; TRBD2 matches at 12 bases. This CDR3 contains 16 residues. J lost 6 bases, V lost 4 bases, and 7 bases had no gene match. Germline V gene data show CDR1 as SGDLS and CDR2 as YYNGEE. CDR3 loop: CASSPSGGVGAGELFF. Written as DNA, the CDR3 is TGTGCCAGCAGCCCTAGCGGGGGGGTTGGTGCCGGGGAGCTGTTTTTT. Complete variable domain (other parts from reference TRBV9 and TRBJ2-2): DSGVTQTPKHLITATGQRVTLRCSPRSGDLSVYWYQQSLDQGLQFLIQYYNGEERAKGNILERFSAQQFPDLHSELNLSSLELGDSALYFCASSPSGGVGAGELFFGEGSRLTVL.

The chain uses TRBV2 and TRBJ2-3, with D uncertain. Germline V CDR1 and CDR2: SNHLY, FYNNEI. CDR3 length: 15 amino acids. The germline V and J ends were trimmed by 4 bases and 1 base, with 12 bases remaining between them. The CDR3 here is CASSGSGSGTDTQYF. The CDR3 DNA sequence: TGTGCCAGCAGTGGCTCAGGCTCCGGCACAGATACGCAGTATTTT.

The V and J genes are TRBV11-2 and TRBJ2-7; maybe TRBD2 (5 bases). Deletions cut 2 bases from V and 0 bases from J, with 11 bases between. Germline V lookup: CDR1 SGHAT, CDR2 FQNNGV. CDR3 length: 15 residues. CDR3 in DNA: TGTGCCAGCAGCTTATTGCGGGCGAGCTCCTACGAGCAGTACTTC. Protein sequence: CASSLLRASSYEQYF.

The chain carries TRBV5-1 and TRBJ2-7; no clear D. This CDR3 has 14 residues. CDR1 SGHRS and CDR2 YFSETQ come from the germline V gene. Deletions cut 0 bases from V and 4 bases from J, with 11 bases between. CDR3 nucleotide sequence: TGCGCCAGCAGCTTGGCTGGATCGCGTTACGAGCAGTACTTC. Translation gives CASSLAGSRYEQYF.

V gene TRBV6-5 combines with J gene TRBJ2-5; the match to TRBD2 covers 9 bases. Trimming at V came to 4 bases and at J to 5 bases, leaving 11 bases not matched to a gene. Germline CDR1 MNHEY, CDR2 SVGAGI. The CDR3 totals 16 residues. The CDR3 coding sequence is TGTGCCAGCAGTTCCTCTCCGGGCGGGGGGGCGGAGACCCAGTACTTC. Protein product: CASSSSPGGGAETQYF.